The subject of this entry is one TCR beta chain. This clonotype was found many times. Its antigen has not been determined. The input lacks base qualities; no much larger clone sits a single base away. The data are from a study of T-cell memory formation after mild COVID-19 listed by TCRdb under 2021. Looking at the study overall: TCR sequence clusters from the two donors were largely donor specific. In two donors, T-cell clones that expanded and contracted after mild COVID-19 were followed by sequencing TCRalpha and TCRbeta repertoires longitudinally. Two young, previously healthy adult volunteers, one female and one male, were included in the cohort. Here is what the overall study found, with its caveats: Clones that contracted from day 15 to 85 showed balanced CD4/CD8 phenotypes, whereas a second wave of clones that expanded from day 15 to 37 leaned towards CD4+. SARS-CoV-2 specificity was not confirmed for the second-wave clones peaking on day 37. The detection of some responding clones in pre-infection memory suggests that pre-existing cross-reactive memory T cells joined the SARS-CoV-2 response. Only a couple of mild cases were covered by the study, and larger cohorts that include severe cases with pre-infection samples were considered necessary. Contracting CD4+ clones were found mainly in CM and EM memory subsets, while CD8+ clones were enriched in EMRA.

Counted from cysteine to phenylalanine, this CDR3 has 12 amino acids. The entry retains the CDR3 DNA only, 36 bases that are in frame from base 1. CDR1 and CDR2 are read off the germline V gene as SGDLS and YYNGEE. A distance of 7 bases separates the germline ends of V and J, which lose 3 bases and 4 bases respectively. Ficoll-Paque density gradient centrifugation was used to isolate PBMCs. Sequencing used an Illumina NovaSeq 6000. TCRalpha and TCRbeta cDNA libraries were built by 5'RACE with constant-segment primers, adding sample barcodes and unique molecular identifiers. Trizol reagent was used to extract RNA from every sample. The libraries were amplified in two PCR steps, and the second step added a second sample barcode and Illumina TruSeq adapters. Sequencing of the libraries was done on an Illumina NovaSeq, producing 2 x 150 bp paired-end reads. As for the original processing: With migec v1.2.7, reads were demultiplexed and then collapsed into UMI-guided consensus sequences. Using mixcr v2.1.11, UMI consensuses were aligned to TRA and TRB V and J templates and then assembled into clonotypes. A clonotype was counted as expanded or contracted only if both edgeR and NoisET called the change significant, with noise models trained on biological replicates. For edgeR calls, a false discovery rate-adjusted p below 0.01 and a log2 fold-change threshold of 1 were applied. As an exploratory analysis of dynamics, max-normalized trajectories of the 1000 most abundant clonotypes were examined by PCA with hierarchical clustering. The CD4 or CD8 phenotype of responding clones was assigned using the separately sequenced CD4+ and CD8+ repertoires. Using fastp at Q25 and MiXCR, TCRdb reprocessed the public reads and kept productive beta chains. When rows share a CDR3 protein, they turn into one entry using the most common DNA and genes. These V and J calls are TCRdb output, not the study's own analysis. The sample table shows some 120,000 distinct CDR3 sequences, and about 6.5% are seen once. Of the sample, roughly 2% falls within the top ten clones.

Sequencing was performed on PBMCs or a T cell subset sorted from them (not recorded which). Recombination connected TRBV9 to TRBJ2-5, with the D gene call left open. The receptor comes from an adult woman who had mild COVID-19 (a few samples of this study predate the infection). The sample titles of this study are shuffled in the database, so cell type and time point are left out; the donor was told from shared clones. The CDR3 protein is CASSGVGETQYF. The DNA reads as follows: TGTGCCAGCAGCGGAGTAGGAGAGACCCAGTACTTC.